The rows below give T cell receptor beta chains drawn from one sample of a study of cytomegalovirus exposure and HLA in healthy donors. Profiling relied on immunoSEQ multiplex PCR, and the TCRdb table lists in-frame clones only, not all of them. The sample carries 150,000 to 200,000 clones, around three quarters recorded once. Specimen: PBMCs. All receptors come from a woman aged 25-40 years in good health and CMV-seronegative. Both conserved end residues are part of each CDR3. D genes are given only for firm matches. The listing skips clone size in some rows; elsewhere it reads once, few, many or a size class.

NA,TRBV7-9,NA,TRBJ1-3,TGTGCCAGCAGCATCCTCCAGGGGAAGCCTGGAAACACCATATATTTT,CASSILQGKPGNTIYF
TRBD2,TRBV4-1,NA,TRBJ2-7,TGCGCCAGCAGCCAGGGACTAGCCGGCGAGCAGTACTTC,CASSQGLAGEQYF
NA,TRBV10-1,NA,TRBJ1-1,TGCGCCAGCAGTGTAGTTGAGGGCTGGAACACTGAAGCTTTCTTT,CASSVVEGWNTEAFF
NA,TRBV29-1,once,TRBJ2-5,TGCAGCGTTGAGGCGCCAGGGAAAGGGGAGACCCAGTACTTC,CSVEAPGKGETQYF
NA,TRBV4-3,few,TRBJ1-1,TGCGCCAGCAGCCAAGGAAGGGGCGATGAAGCTTTCTTT,CASSQGRGDEAFF
TRBD2,TRBV4-1,few,TRBJ2-7,TGCGCCAGCAGCCAAGGCGGGGGGTCCTCCTACGAGCAGTACTTC,CASSQGGGSSYEQYF
TRBD1,TRBV4-2,NA,TRBJ1-2,TGTGCCAGCAGCCAACTTGGACAGGGTTTTAACTATGGCTACACCTTC,CASSQLGQGFNYGYTF
NA,TRBV14,NA,TRBJ2-5,TGTGCCAGCAGCCAGGTGGGCGGGTTTGAGACCCAGTACTTC,CASSQVGGFETQYF
TRBD2,TRBV18,few,TRBJ2-3,TGTGCCAGCTCACCAAAGCTAGCGGCCGCCACAGATACGCAGTATTTT,CASSPKLAAATDTQYF
TRBD1,TRBV5-1,few,TRBJ2-7,TGCGCCAGCAGCCCCGGCCCGGACAGGACCTACGAGCAGTACTTC,CASSPGPDRTYEQYF
TRBD2,TRBV4-1,NA,TRBJ2-7,TGCGCCAGCAGCCAAGACAACGGGAGGGAGAAGTACTTC,CASSQDNGREKYF
NA,TRBV19,NA,TRBJ1-6,TGTGCCAGTAGTACCCCCCTCGGTTCACCCCTCCACTTT,CASSTPLGSPLHF
TRBD2,TRBV5-1,few,TRBJ2-5,TGCGCCAGCAGCTTGGCTAGCGGGGGCCAAGAGACCCAGTACTTC,CASSLASGGQETQYF
TRBD2,TRBV19,NA,TRBJ2-2,TGTGCCAGTAGTATCGGGGTCGGACTAGGGGTCGGGGAGCTGTTTTTT,CASSIGVGLGVGELFF
NA,TRBV2,NA,TRBJ1-1,TGTGCCAGCAGTGAGGCAGGGCTTACTGAAGCTTTCTTT,CASSEAGLTEAFF
TRBD1,TRBV7-8,NA,TRBJ1-2,TGTGCCAGCAGCTCTGGACAGGGGAACTATGGCTACACCTTC,CASSSGQGNYGYTF
TRBD2,TRBV2,NA,TRBJ2-3,TGTGCCAGCACCCCCGGGAGCGGGGGGTTGCCGCAGTATTTT,CASTPGSGGLPQYF
TRBD2,TRBV30,once,TRBJ2-2,TGTGCCTGGAGCCCTAGCGGGAGTGGCACCGGGGAGCTGTTTTTT,CAWSPSGSGTGELFF
NA,TRBV11-2,few,TRBJ1-2,TGTGCCAGCAGCCAACTAAATGGAGGCCGGCGCGATAACTATGGCTACACCTTC,CASSQLNGGRRDNYGYTF
TRBD2,TRBV18,NA,TRBJ2-5,TGTGCCAGCTCCCCAAGCATAAGACTAGCTCAAGAGACCCAGTACTTC,CASSPSIRLAQETQYF
NA,TRBV11-2,NA,TRBJ2-3,TGTGCCAGCAGCTTAGTTGTGCGGTCGGATACGCAGTATTTT,CASSLVVRSDTQYF
TRBD1,TRBV7-6,few,TRBJ1-2,TGTGCCAGCAGCTTAGACTTGCAGACAGGGCTCGGCTACACCTTC,CASSLDLQTGLGYTF